This T cell receptor (beta chain) stems from a study of glioma-infiltrating T cells. Overall study context: Glioblastomas were WHO grade IV, sampled at first diagnosis; low-grade were grade II.

About this clonotype: The antigen is not known. One base away lies a much larger clone, so this may be a sequencing read error.

The iRepertoire nested amplicon-rescue multiplex PCR amplified TCR alpha and beta CDR3s from RNA. TCRdb reprocessed the multiplex PCR reads via MiXCR and lists one record per CDR3 protein. This sample has approximately 400,000 distinct CDR3 sequences; about two fifths occur once, and the top ten carry more than 10%. Trimming stripped 3 bases from V and 5 bases from J, with 19 bases between. The CDR3 is made up of 16 amino acids. Germline loops: CDR1 MNHGY, CDR2 SVAAGI. The study's findings and limits: Above-expected tissue-blood divergence occurred in all gliomas, most in low-grade ones.

Specimen: glioma tissue, nonneoplastic brain tissue, or PBMCs (not recorded which). The chain employs TRBV6-9 and TRBJ1-1; the D gene is possibly TRBD1 (5 bases). The receptor's source is a human donor with low-grade glioma or glioblastoma, undergoing nonglioma brain surgery, or in good health (not recorded which). The CDR3 protein is CASSYSNLGGMTEAFF. CDR3 coding DNA: TGTGCCAGCAGTTACTCGAATCTGGGGGGAATGACTGAAGCTTTCTTT.